These 29 T cell receptor beta chains were all obtained from the same sample, sequenced in a study of shared T cell receptors in the human thymus. The repertoire was sequenced with immunoSEQ multiplex PCR; TCRdb's copy has only in-frame clones and lacks some. The sample consists of hundreds of thousands of clones, around nine tenths of them appearing once. The sample also formed part of further work on human thymus T cells.

The sample was thymocytes. These receptors were obtained from a boy in the first two years of life with a congenital heart defect.

This clone was picked up one time. The gene calls are TRBV7-2 and TRBJ2-6; weak D call: TRBD2 (6 bases). The CDR3 spans 16 residues. Trimming removed 5 bases from V and 4 bases from J, with 15 bases in between. CDR1 is SGHTA, CDR2 FQGNSA, per germline. The CDR3 nucleotides read TGTGCCAGCAGCCACGTCGGGAGATCAGGGGCCAACGTCCTGACTTTC. This sequence encodes CASSHVGRSGANVLTF.

This chain links TRBV6-5 with TRBJ1-3; D is possibly TRBD1 (6 bases). The ends were cut back, 5 bases at V and 6 bases at J, with 14 bases in the middle. In germline, CDR1 is MNHEY, CDR2 SVGAGI. The CDR3 has 14 residues. This CDR3 is CASSNRSGVNTIYF. The CDR3 region has the DNA TGTGCCAGCAGTAACCGTTCAGGGGTAAACACCATATATTTT.

V is TRBV4-2 and J is TRBJ2-5, with TRBD2 identical over 11 bases. V lost 0 bases and J lost 1; bases outside the gene matches: 10. The CDR3 sequence is 19 residues long. The V gene's germline CDR1 is LGHNA and CDR2 YNFKEQ. CDR3 sequence (DNA): TGTGCCAGCAGCCAAGATAAAGTCGGGACTAGCGGCAGCCAAGAGACCCAGTACTTC. Its protein is CASSQDKVGTSGSQETQYF.

The chain has TRBV27 and TRBJ1-1; 9 bases agree with TRBD1. V shed 5 bases and J 4 bases; nucleotides not matched to a gene: 5. This CDR3 contains 14 residues. Germline CDR1 is MNHEY and CDR2 is SMNVEV (reference sequence). CDR3 loop: CASSPRTGATEAFF. Written as DNA, the CDR3 is TGTGCCAGCAGTCCCCGGACAGGGGCCACTGAAGCTTTCTTT.

The chain carries TRBV9 and TRBJ1-2; no clear D. The CDR3 loop spans 14 amino acids. Germline V gene data show CDR1 as SGDLS and CDR2 as YYNGEE. V lost 6 bases and J lost 0, with 12 bases in between. The CDR3 DNA follows: TGTGCCAGCACCCGAGGGCACCCTAACTATGGCTACACCTTC. It specifies CASTRGHPNYGYTF.

The gene calls are TRBV6-6 and TRBJ1-5; D unclear. With 7 bases removed from V and 4 bases from J, the gap between germline ends came to 17 bases. CDR1 is MNHNY, CDR2 SVGAGI, per germline (reference sequence). This CDR3 region has 15 residues. As DNA, the CDR3 is TGTGCCAGCAATCCTACGCGGCCCGATAATCAGCCCCAGCATTTT. Translating it yields CASNPTRPDNQPQHF.

The genes are TRBV10-3 and TRBJ2-1; D call uncertain. The length of the CDR3 is 13 residues. V was clipped by 11 bases and J by 0 bases, with 11 bases between them. Germline V CDR1 and CDR2: ENHRY, SYGVKD. CDR3 in amino acids: CAAKQDSYNEQFF. The DNA of the CDR3 is TGTGCCGCTAAGCAGGACTCCTACAATGAGCAGTTCTTC.

J is TRBJ2-7 and V is TRBV6-1; possible D gene TRBD2, 7 bases. V shed 3 bases and J shed 7 bases, with 19 bases lying between them. The CDR3 has 15 residues. Germline CDR1 reads MNHNS; CDR2 reads SASEGT. The CDR3 DNA follows: TGTGCCAGCAGTGAGAGCCTAGCGGAGGGGGGGGAGCAGTACTTC. Protein product: CASSESLAEGGEQYF.

The gene calls are TRBV7-2 and TRBJ2-7, with D hard to call. V gave up 4 bases and J gave up 3 bases, with 16 bases separating them. Looked up from germline, CDR1 is SGHTA and CDR2 is FQGNSA. This CDR3 spans 15 amino acids. Here the CDR3 DNA reads TGTGCCAGCAGCTCCCGGCGACCGCCGGGCTACGAGCAGTACTTC. Translation: CASSSRRPPGYEQYF.

This chain connects TRBV10-1 to TRBJ2-1; 9 nucleotides align to TRBD1. The CDR3 is 17 residues long. Germline trimming cut 3 bases from V and 7 bases from J; bases unmatched to any gene: 13. CDR1 and CDR2 from the germline V gene are WNHNN and SYGVQD (reference sequence). The CDR3 reads CASSESGVTGGRNEQFF. CDR3 nucleotide sequence: TGCGCCAGCAGTGAATCCGGGGTGACAGGGGGTAGGAATGAGCAGTTCTTC.

This chain connects TRBV28 to TRBJ2-7; TRBD1 is a possible D gene (5 bases). The CDR3 spans 14 residues. Trimming shortened V by 3 bases and J by 0 bases, and 9 bases separated the two germline ends. The germline CDR1 and CDR2 sequences are MDHEN and SYDVKM. The CDR3 region has the DNA TGTGCCAGCAGTTTGGGGCAGCCCTCCTACGAGCAGTACTTC. It encodes CASSLGQPSYEQYF.

This rearrangement joins TRBV5-1 to TRBJ2-5; D gene ambiguous. Germline-derived CDR1 and CDR2 are SGHRS and YFSETQ. The CDR3 length is 12 residues. Trimming pared 1 base from V and 3 bases from J, leaving 4 bases between. The CDR3 spells CASSLTEETQYF. CDR3 nucleotides: TGCGCCAGCAGCTTGACGGAAGAGACCCAGTACTTC. The full variable domain, rest sourced from reference TRBV5-1 and TRBJ2-5, is KAGVTQTPRYLIKTRGQQVTLSCSPISGHRSVSWYQQTPGQGLQFLFEYFSETQRNKGNFPGRFSGRQFSNSRSEMNVSTLELGDSALYLCASSLTEETQYFGPGTRLLVL.

The rearrangement joins TRBV6-6 to TRBJ1-4, with D maybe TRBD1 (5 bases). This CDR3 is 16 amino acids long. Germline V gene lookup returns CDR1 MNHNY and CDR2 SVGAGI (reference sequence). V lost 0 bases, J lost 5 bases, and 13 bases lay in between. The CDR3 bases are TGTGCCAGCAGTTACTCGAGGAGGGGCCTGAATGAAAAACTGTTTTTT. Translation: CASSYSRRGLNEKLFF.

In its sample, this clone was seen a few times. This chain uses TRBV2 with TRBJ2-7, with 11 nucleotides matching TRBD2. The CDR3 has 15 amino acids. Germline-derived CDR1 and CDR2 are SNHLY and FYNNEI. With 6 bases clipped from V and 2 bases from J, the junction kept 6 bases outside the gene matches. CDR3 amino acids: CASSPRLAGPYEQYF. CDR3 DNA: TGTGCCAGCAGCCCCCGACTAGCGGGACCCTACGAGCAGTACTTC.

The rearrangement uses TRBV5-4 and TRBJ2-3, with 13 nucleotides matching TRBD2. J gave up 4 bases and V 4 bases, and 9 bases lay outside the gene matches. CDR3 size: 17 residues. Germline values: CDR1 SGHNT, CDR2 YYREEE (reference sequence). The CDR3 DNA reads TGTGCCAGCAGCGGGGGACTAGCGGGAACCTCTTCAGATACGCAGTATTTT. Residues: CASSGGLAGTSSDTQYF.

This chain uses TRBV27 with TRBJ1-5; possible D gene TRBD1, 6 bases. There are 17 residues in the CDR3. Trimming removed 5 bases at V and 10 bases at J, with 27 bases between. Germline values: CDR1 MNHEY, CDR2 SMNVEV (reference sequence). CDR3 coding DNA: TGTGCCAGCAGTCCGAAACCGGACAGCGGGAACCTGGATCCCCAGCATTTT. Protein sequence: CASSPKPDSGNLDPQHF.

This clone was seen a single time. The CDR3 nucleotides are TGTGCCAGCAGCTTCACGGGACAGGGAAGGACCAACGTCCTGACTTTC. Encoded protein: CASSFTGQGRTNVLTF. The genes are TRBV11-3 and TRBJ2-6; 9 bases are shared with TRBD1. This CDR3 is 16 amino acids long. CDR1 and CDR2 from the germline V gene are SGHNT and YENEEA. Trimming removed 3 bases from V and 8 bases from J; junction bases left unmatched: 8.

The chain has TRBV2 and TRBJ2-5, with D perhaps TRBD2 (5 bases). The CDR3 loop spans 16 amino acids. CDR1 and CDR2 from the germline V gene are SNHLY and FYNNEI. The V end was cut by 4 bases, the J end by 1 base, with 16 bases between. The CDR3 here is CASSGVGDTPQETQYF. The CDR3 DNA follows: TGTGCCAGCAGTGGTGTGGGAGACACACCCCAAGAGACCCAGTACTTC.

The rearrangement links TRBV7-9 to TRBJ1-2, with 8 positions matching TRBD1. Germline values: CDR1 SEHNR, CDR2 FQNEAQ (reference sequence). The length of the CDR3 is 17 residues. V trimming: 0 bases; J trimming: 3 bases; junction bases outside the gene matches: 9. The CDR3 DNA is TGTGCCAGCAGCTTAGCGGCCCGGACAGGGAGGGACTATGGCTACACCTTC. It is translated as CASSLAARTGRDYGYTF. Looking up the rest from reference TRBV7-9 and TRBJ1-2 gives the full variable domain: DTGVSQNPRHKITKRGQNVTFRCDPISEHNRLYWYRQTLGQGPEFLTYFQNEAQLEKSRLLSDRFSAERPKGSFSTLEIQRTEQGDSAMYLCASSLAARTGRDYGYTFGSGTRLTVV.

The J gene is TRBJ2-5, the V gene TRBV6-5, with 13 nucleotides matching TRBD2. The germline V gene has CDR1 MNHEY and CDR2 SVGAGI. V dropped 5 bases and J dropped 5; count of bases not matched to a gene: 5. The CDR3 runs 15 residues. The CDR3 DNA is TGTGCCAGCAGTCCGGGACTAGCGGGATGGGAGACCCAGTACTTC. This codes for CASSPGLAGWETQYF.

V is TRBV7-2 and J is TRBJ1-5; a weak D match, TRBD1 (5 bases). V lost 1 base to trimming and J lost 5 bases, with 12 bases between them. CDR1 is SGHTA, CDR2 FQGNSA, per germline. This CDR3 has 15 residues. DNA of the CDR3: TGTGCCAGCAGCTTAGTCCGGGCGGGGGATCAGCCCCAGCATTTT. It yields the protein CASSLVRAGDQPQHF.

This clone was detected a few times. The chain has TRBV19 and TRBJ2-7; TRBD1 matches 7 bases. J was trimmed by 3 bases and V by 8 bases; bases with no gene match: 16. Germline CDR1 LNHDA, CDR2 SQIVND (reference sequence). This CDR3 comprises 16 residues. CDR3 nucleotide sequence: TGTGCCAGTGCAACAAAAATCCGGGACAGACACTACGAGCAGTACTTC. Its protein is CASATKIRDRHYEQYF.

The chain joins TRBV28 to TRBJ1-1; TRBD1 might be the D (6 bases). Germline loops: CDR1 MDHEN, CDR2 SYDVKM. CDR3 length equals 12 residues. The CDR3 spells CACTGMNTEAFF. The CDR3 nucleotides read TGTGCATGTACAGGGATGAACACTGAAGCTTTCTTT.

The V gene is TRBV11-2, the J gene TRBJ1-2; the match to TRBD1 covers 8 bases. Trimming cost V 3 bases and J 3 bases; bases outside gene matches: 9. This CDR3 spans 16 amino acids. Germline CDR1 is SGHAT and CDR2 is FQNNGV. This CDR3 reads CASSLVRQGADYGYTF. CDR3 DNA: TGTGCCAGCAGCTTGGTCCGTCAGGGGGCTGACTATGGCTACACCTTC. The whole variable domain, filled in from reference TRBV11-2 and TRBJ1-2, reads EAGVAQSPRYKIIEKRQSVAFWCNPISGHATLYWYQQILGQGPKLLIQFQNNGVVDDSQLPKDRFSAERLKGVDSTLKIQPAKLEDSAVYLCASSLVRQGADYGYTFGSGTRLTVV.

The genes are TRBV2 and TRBJ1-1, with 7 nucleotides matching TRBD1. Germline assignment: CDR1 SNHLY and CDR2 FYNNEI. The CDR3 sequence is 14 residues long. The V and J ends lost 5 bases and 4 bases, in that order; junction bases with no gene match: 7. The CDR3 loop reads CASSTDRVSTEAFF. The CDR3 DNA follows: TGTGCCAGCAGTACCGACAGGGTGAGCACTGAAGCTTTCTTT.

The chain combines TRBV7-2 with TRBJ2-3; D might be TRBD2 (6 bases). Germline V gene sequence: CDR1 SGHTA, CDR2 FQGNSA. The germline V and J ends were trimmed by 1 base and 6 bases, with 17 bases remaining between them. CDR3 length: 16 amino acids. CDR3 DNA: TGTGCCAGCAGCTTAGGACTAGTTGGGAATAGGGATACGCAGTATTTT. Translation gives CASSLGLVGNRDTQYF.

This clone was observed a single time. The chain couples TRBV5-5 to TRBJ2-1, with 9 bases aligning to TRBD2. The CDR3 is 16 residues long. The V and J ends lost 3 bases and 6 bases, in that order; junction bases with no gene match: 10. In germline, CDR1 is SGHKS, CDR2 YYEKEE (reference sequence). The chain's CDR3 is CASSSLSGSRGNEQFF. For the CDR3, the DNA is TGTGCCAGCAGCTCCCTTAGCGGGAGTCGAGGCAATGAGCAGTTCTTC.

This clone was seen more than once but under ten times. In DNA, the CDR3 is TGCGCCAGCAGCGAACACAGGGGGGACGCAGATACGCAGTATTTT. Its protein is CASSEHRGDADTQYF. The chain combines TRBV4-1 with TRBJ2-3, with 8 nucleotides matching TRBD1. The V segment lost 5 bases and the J segment 4 bases; nucleotides outside the gene matches: 8. Germline-derived CDR1 and CDR2 are MGHRA and YSYEKL. CDR3 length: 15 amino acids.

The chain employs TRBV27 and TRBJ1-5; 7 nucleotides line up with TRBD1. The V segment lost 5 bases and the J segment 0 bases; nucleotides outside the gene matches: 7. The CDR3 consists of 16 residues. Germline lookup yields CDR1 MNHEY and CDR2 SMNVEV (reference sequence). The CDR3 region is CASSQTGINSNQPQHF. CDR3 nucleotide sequence: TGTGCCAGCAGTCAGACAGGGATCAATAGCAATCAGCCCCAGCATTTT.